The table lists the clone carrying this T cell receptor beta chain with a few counts. What it binds is not known. The sample originates from a study of T-cell memory formation after mild COVID-19. On the study more broadly: Largely donor-specific sequence clusters came from a couple of donors.

CDR3 length equals 15 residues. CDR1 SGHVS and CDR2 FQNEAQ come from the germline V gene. The V segment lost 5 bases and the J segment 5 bases; nucleotides outside the gene matches: 12. TCRdb recomputed calls from the 5' RACE reads with MiXCR, one row per CDR3 protein. The sample includes hundreds of thousands of distinct CDR3 sequences, roughly an eighth of them seen just once. General study points: Clones that contracted from day 15 to 85 had balanced CD4/CD8; later expanders were CD4+ biased. The appearance of some responding clones in pre-infection memory suggested that cross-reactive memory joined. Confirmation was lacking for SARS-CoV-2 specificity of second-wave clones that peaked on day 37.

This clonotype was obtained from a man younger than 35 who had mild COVID-19 (a few samples of this study predate the infection). Cell type and time point are not known. This chain uses TRBV7-8 with TRBJ2-7, with 7 bases that match TRBD1. What was sequenced was PBMCs or a T cell subset sorted from them (not recorded which). The CDR3 DNA sequence: TGTGCCAGCAGCCGAGACAGGGTTGGCCTCAACGAGCAGTACTTC. Its translation: CASSRDRVGLNEQYF.